Included here is one T cell receptor beta chain sequence, with context. This entry is derived from a study of T cell responses to AZD1222 COVID-19 vaccine. Assay: immunoSEQ multiplex PCR; the TCRdb copy retains only in-frame clones and omits some. The table records some 140,000 clones, about 87% of them present only once. V dropped 4 bases and J dropped 4; count of bases not matched to a gene: 4. Germline V gives CDR1 SGHTA, CDR2 FQGNSA. The CDR3 has 14 amino acids. V is TRBV7-2 and J is TRBJ1-5, with 7 bases that match TRBD1. This clonotype originated in an adult in good health. Sequencing used peripheral blood, obtained on day 0 of AZD1222 vaccination. CDR3 sequence: CASSSGQKNQPQHF. Written as DNA, the CDR3 is TGTGCCAGCAGCTCGGGACAGAAGAATCAGCCCCAGCATTTT.